Below, 2 T cell receptor beta chains from the same sample are listed, as sequenced in a study of cytotoxic CD8 clonotypes in ibrutinib-treated CLL. Clones were sequenced by immunoSEQ multiplex PCR, and TCRdb holds only the in-frame ones, with some missing. The sample holds some 140,000 clones, approximately 89% seen once. Sequencing used PBMCs, obtained after 12 months of ibrutinib treatment. The receptors stem from a human donor with chronic lymphocytic leukemia.

The rearrangement links TRBV6-6 to TRBJ1-4; D not resolved. CDR1 and CDR2 (germline): MNHNY, SVGAGI (reference sequence). Trimming took 6 bases from V and 6 from J, leaving 11 bases between them. The CDR3 extends over 13 amino acids. The CDR3 is CASRIQTDEKLFF. The CDR3 coding sequence is TGTGCCAGCAGGATACAGACGGATGAAAAACTGTTTTTT.

The rearrangement uses TRBV28 and TRBJ1-5; no clear D. Germline values: CDR1 MDHEN, CDR2 SYDVKM. V gave up 5 bases and J gave up 4 bases, with 6 bases separating them. This CDR3 region has 12 residues. Here the CDR3 reads CASSAQNQPQHF. DNA of the CDR3: TGTGCCAGCAGTGCCCAAAATCAGCCCCAGCATTTT.